What follows are 6 T cell receptor beta chains derived from one specimen sequenced in a study of chemoradiotherapy in HPV16-positive cancers. Profiling relied on immunoSEQ multiplex PCR, and the TCRdb table lists in-frame clones only, not all of them. The sample contains fewer than 25,000 clones, around 67% of which appear only once. The specimen was obtained from a patient who underwent chemoradiotherapy. These receptors came from a human donor with HPV-associated anogenital cancer.

The chain links TRBV6-1 to TRBJ2-3, with 9 positions matching TRBD2. This CDR3 contains 14 residues. The V gene's germline CDR1 is MNHNS and CDR2 SASEGT. V was clipped by 8 bases and J by 2 bases; unmatched bases: 5. Here the CDR3 reads CASRASGDTDTQYF. The CDR3 DNA sequence: TGTGCCAGCCGGGCTAGCGGGGACACAGATACGCAGTATTTT.

The V call is TRBV27, the J call TRBJ2-1; D may be TRBD1 (6 bases). Trimming left V 7 bases short and J 0 bases short, with 13 bases between. The CDR3 has 15 amino acids. Germline CDR1 MNHEY, CDR2 SMNVEV (reference sequence). The CDR3 DNA is TGTGCCAGCAACCCGAGGGGGAGCTCCTACAATGAGCAGTTCTTC. Translating gives CASNPRGSSYNEQFF.

This clone has only a few counts. V is TRBV6-1 and J is TRBJ1-2; 10 nucleotides agree with TRBD1. CDR1 is MNHNS, CDR2 SASEGT, per germline. Trimming cost V 7 bases and J 8 bases; bases outside gene matches: 10. The CDR3 covers 14 residues. This CDR3 reads CASKTRDRGGGYTF. DNA for the CDR3: TGTGCCAGCAAGACCCGGGACAGGGGTGGAGGCTACACCTTC.

The chain is built from TRBV28 and TRBJ1-4; no firm D call. V lost 5 bases to trimming and J lost 7 bases, with 14 bases between them. This CDR3 contains 14 residues. Per germline, CDR1 MDHEN and CDR2 SYDVKM. The CDR3 bases are TGTGCCAGCAGTCGGCGCCAATCACGTGAAAAACTGTTTTTT. Encoded protein: CASSRRQSREKLFF. The entire variable domain, with the rest obtained from reference TRBV28 and TRBJ1-4, is as follows: DVKVTQSSRYLVKRTGEKVFLECVQDMDHENMFWYRQDPGLGLRLIYFSYDVKMKEKGDIPEGYSVSREKKERFSLILESASTNQTSMYLCASSRRQSREKLFFGSGTQLSVL.

The rearrangement links TRBV5-6 to TRBJ1-6, with D possibly TRBD1 on 6 matching bases. V gave up 3 bases and J gave up 7 bases, with 11 bases separating them. The CDR3 covers 14 residues. Germline CDR1 SGHDT, CDR2 YYEEEE. In DNA form, the CDR3 reads TGTGCCAGCAGCTGGGGGGGCGACAATTCACCCCTCCACTTT. Protein: CASSWGGDNSPLHF.

The rearrangement links TRBV6-6 to TRBJ2-2, with TRBD2 matching 7 bases. Trimming cost V 2 bases and J 3 bases; bases outside gene matches: 3. Per the germline V gene, CDR1 is MNHNY and CDR2 is SVGAGI (reference sequence). This CDR3 is built from 15 residues. In DNA form, the CDR3 reads TGTGCCAGCAGTTACCTTCGGGGGGACACCGGGGAGCTGTTTTTT. This translates into CASSYLRGDTGELFF.